This is a list of T cell receptor beta chains from one sample in a study of control samples from healthy donors and cancer patients. Measured with immunoSEQ multiplex PCR; TCRdb has only the in-frame clones, and not every one. Here the sample spans over 150,000 clones, around 93% being singletons. Sequencing was performed on blood. These TCRs come from a man aged 18-30 years in good health. Each CDR3 is given without its conserved first and last residue. Fields, in order: V gene, D gene, clone size, CDR3 length, CDR3 protein. D genes are given only for firm matches. Some rows mark clone size as missing; the rest say once, few, many or name a class of expanded clone.

>TRBV10-3|NA|NA|11
AIRGAADQPQH
>TRBV6-5|NA|once|12
ASSYSELNYGYT
>TRBV5-5|NA|NA|11
ASSEDSLYGYT
>TRBV5-4|TRBD2|once|14
ASSYPGTSGGNEQF
>TRBV7-9|NA|few|11
ASSPRGGQPQH
>TRBV5-1|NA|NA|10
ASSLDVNGYT
>TRBV3-1/TRBV3-2|TRBD2|NA|11
ASRRERGGEQY
>TRBV10-3|NA|NA|12
AISELGDYYGYT
>TRBV5-4|TRBD1|once|12
ASSSRGSGNTIY
>TRBV6-5|NA|NA|11
ASIRYRDNEQF
>TRBV7-8|NA|NA|10
ASSFSADTQY
>TRBV9|NA|NA|10
ASSAPRNTIY
>TRBV5-5|TRBD2|NA|14
ASSFLAGPNTGELF
>TRBV5-5|NA|NA|14
ASGVREMSSGNTIY
>TRBV7-2|NA|NA|15
ASSLGGRRSGADTQY
>TRBV9|NA|NA|13
ASSVGTANTGELF
>TRBV25-1|NA|NA|9
ASAGGETQY
>TRBV2|NA|NA|11
ASSENLGNEQF
>TRBV24-1|NA|once|9
ATSLGDEQY
>TRBV21-1|NA|NA|13
ASKTGRASGNTIY
>TRBV5-8|TRBD1|NA|14
ASSLFSGTANTEAF
>TRBV6-1|NA|NA|13
ASSDVGSTNEKLF
>TRBV14|NA|NA|11
ASSVRMKETQY
>TRBV2|NA|NA|10
ASSPFPDTQY
>TRBV19|NA|NA|13
ASSINGVNTGELF
>TRBV19|NA|NA|12
ASSTTQSGQPQH
>TRBV7-3|NA|few|11
ASSSQGSGPLH
>TRBV10-3|TRBD1|NA|19
AISEGIGTVGGASSYNEQF
>TRBV19|NA|NA|13
ASSIRGYQNTEAF
>TRBV6-7|NA|once|15
ASSSGGRGGYYNEQF
>TRBV28|TRBD1|once|14
ASSQDRAPTRGKLF
>TRBV15|TRBD1|NA|14
ATSRGAGGDTGELF
>TRBV7-3|TRBD1|NA|11
ASSLSQGVKAF
>TRBV7-7|TRBD2|NA|17
ASSSWTSGGTYKEGEQF
>TRBV24-1|NA|NA|12
ATSDSGGIGGYT
>TRBV15|NA|NA|11
ATSRVLYGELF
>TRBV5-6|TRBD1|NA|12
ASSRDRGRSPLH
>TRBV5-1|NA|NA|13
ASSLTGRREEKLF
>TRBV6-5|NA|NA|9
ASFWGYGYT
>TRBV2|NA|NA|12
ASSKLAATGELF
>TRBV5-1|NA|NA|15
ASSLGGVTSSYNEQF